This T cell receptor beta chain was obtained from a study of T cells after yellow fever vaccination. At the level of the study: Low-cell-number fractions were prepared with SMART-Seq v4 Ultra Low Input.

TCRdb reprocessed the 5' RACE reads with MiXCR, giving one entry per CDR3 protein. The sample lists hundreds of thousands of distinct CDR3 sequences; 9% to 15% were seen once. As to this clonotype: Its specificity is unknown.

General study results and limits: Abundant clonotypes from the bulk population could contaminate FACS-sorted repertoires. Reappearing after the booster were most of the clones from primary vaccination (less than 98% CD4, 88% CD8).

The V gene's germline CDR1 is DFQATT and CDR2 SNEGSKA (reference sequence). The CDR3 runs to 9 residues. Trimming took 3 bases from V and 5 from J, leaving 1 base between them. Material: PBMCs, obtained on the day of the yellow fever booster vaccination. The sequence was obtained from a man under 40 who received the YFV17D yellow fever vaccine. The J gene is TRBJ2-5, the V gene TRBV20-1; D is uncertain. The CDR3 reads CSARETQYF. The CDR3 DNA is TGCAGTGCTAGGGAGACCCAGTACTTC.